The TCR beta chain under discussion was sequenced for a study of cytomegalovirus exposure and HLA in healthy donors. About this clone: What it binds is not known.

Healthy bone marrow donors supplied every sample. The PCR was carried out with 60 Vbeta primers and 13 Jbeta primers. Assay: immunoSEQ multiplex PCR; the TCRdb copy retains only in-frame clones and omits some. Counted here are roughly 160,000 clones, 77% occurring once; the ten biggest clones make up approximately 1.6%. The germline CDR1 and CDR2 sequences are SGHNT and YYREEE (reference sequence). The CDR3 contains 14 residues. Losses at the gene ends were 2 bases for V and 3 bases for J; bases not matched to a gene: 5. General study findings and limits: Reports described diagnosis of cytomegalovirus status by the classifier as highly specific and sensitive. V- and J-gene trimming in TCR beta was tied to a missense DCLRE1C variant by an analysis performed later.

The chain recombines TRBV5-4 with TRBJ2-7, with 7 bases identical to TRBD2. Sequences were obtained from PBMCs. This TCR came from a woman in her twenties or thirties in good health and CMV-seronegative. The CDR3 DNA is TGTGCCAGCAGCTTCTCTAGCGGTTTCTACGAGCAGTACTTC. This gives the protein CASSFSSGFYEQYF. The full variable domain, with the rest looked up from reference TRBV5-4 and TRBJ2-7, is ETGVTQSPTHLIKTRGQQVTLRCSSQSGHNTVSWYQQALGQGPQFIFQYYREEENGRGNFPPRFSGLQFPNYSSELNVNALELDDSALYLCASSFSSGFYEQYFGPGTRLTVT.